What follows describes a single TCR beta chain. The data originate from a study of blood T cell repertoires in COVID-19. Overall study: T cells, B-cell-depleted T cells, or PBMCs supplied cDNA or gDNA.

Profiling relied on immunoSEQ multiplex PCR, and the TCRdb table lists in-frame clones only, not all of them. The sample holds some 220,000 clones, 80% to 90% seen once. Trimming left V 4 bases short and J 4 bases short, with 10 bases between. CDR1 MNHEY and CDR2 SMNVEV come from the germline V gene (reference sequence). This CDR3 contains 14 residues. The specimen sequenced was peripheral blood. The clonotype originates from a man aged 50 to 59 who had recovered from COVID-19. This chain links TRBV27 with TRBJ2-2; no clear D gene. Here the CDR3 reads CASSSGYSTGELFF. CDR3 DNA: TGTGCCAGCAGTTCTGGATACAGCACCGGGGAGCTGTTTTTT.